This T cell receptor beta chain appears in the sequencing data of a study of cytomegalovirus exposure and HLA in healthy donors (dated 2017 in TCRdb). Background on the whole study: An earlier analysis of several hundred of the donors reported 250 to 300 Gb of sequence data and about 120 million unique TCR beta sequences obtained from some 200 million T cells. Roughly 300 gigabases of sequencing data and 80 million or so unique TCR sequences were included in an early release covering roughly 600 HLA-typed donors. Of the approximately 400 genotyped donors, over 70% fell in the genetic ancestry cluster associated with self-reported Caucasian donors. The study aimed to test whether signatures of past pathogen exposure could be identified by cataloging public T cell receptors. The T cell repertoires of 666 subjects were profiled by immunosequencing and related to cytomegalovirus serostatus. In addition to the first cohort of 666 subjects, a separate validation cohort of approximately 130 different subjects was used. The study combined high-throughput TCR immunosequencing, statistical association of individual TCRs with disease status, and machine learning to predict cytomegalovirus infection status. A later analysis re-examined previously published TCR beta repertoires from 500 to 700 donors and added high-resolution HLA genotyping to investigate patterns of TCR occurrence. Rather than drawing on any new phenotypic data, the later analysis identified candidate immune exposures from TCR beta sequences and the way those sequences occurred across donors. An earlier analysis of some 500 of the donors used high-throughput TCR beta sequencing to judge whether each TCR beta V gene segment behaved as functional or pseudogenic. Alongside the repertoire data, information on donor age, sex, ethnicity and CMV serostatus was compiled. A later genetic analysis took genome-wide SNP genotypes for about three fifths of the 666 donors and used that subset as a discovery cohort. All discovery cohort repertoires had been generated using a single sequencing platform. HLA typing included class I and class II loci at four-digit resolution. Typing coverage varied by locus: roughly 629-630 donors for A, B, C, DRB1 and DQB1; roughly 520 for DQA1; approximately 610 for DPA1; 400 to 480 for DPB1. Roughly five DR-DQ haplotypes were handled as single units for association and clustering because linkage in the cohort was strong. Across approximately 420 genotyped donors of the cohort, an average of 235,054 unique TCR beta nucleotide sequences per donor were sequenced, and approximately 19% of those sequences were non-productive.

In total, roughly 710 healthy bone marrow donors made up the cohort. At the time of sampling, every cohort member was nominally healthy, though immune exposures that went unrecorded were likely present. The donor tested CMV seropositive, placing the donor among the 310 or so seropositive members of the cohort. Each donor provided a peripheral blood sample, and peripheral blood mononuclear cells were used for TCR beta sequencing. The Qiagen DNeasy Blood Extraction Kit was used to extract genomic DNA from the blood cell samples. CDR1 is given as SGHRS and CDR2 as YFSETQ, both from the germline V gene. The CDR3 numbers 15 residues from cysteine through phenylalanine. Here the CDR3 DNA is all that survives: 45 bases in frame from base 1. From V the trimming removes 0 bases and from J it removes 6 bases, while the gene matches leave 8 bases of the junction unaccounted for. Library creation used the immunoSEQ multiplex PCR assay. For the multiplex PCR, a mixture combining 60 forward primers for TCR Vbeta segments and 13 reverse primers for TCR Jbeta segments was used. A multiplex PCR assay on genomic DNA amplified the CDR3 region of rearranged TCR beta genes. The Illumina HiSeq System was used to sequence the amplified TCR beta libraries as 87-base-pair reads. In the paper's pipeline: In a later analysis, 80 million or so unique TCR beta chains were counted across the approximately 640 repertoires, and approximately 11 million of these chains were shared by at least two donors. Raw reads were error-corrected and collapsed into unique sequences by a nearest-neighbor algorithm in which closely related sequences were merged to remove PCR and sequencing errors. To assign V, D and J gene segments, CDR3 sequences were aligned to IMGT reference sequences. For a sequence to be retained, a match of at least six nucleotides was required to both a V gene segment and a J gene segment. A rearrangement counted as productive if the CDR3 had no stop codons and remained in frame with V and J, and every other rearrangement counted as non-productive. Following IMGT convention, CDR3 was defined as the stretch from the second conserved V-encoded cysteine up to the conserved J-encoded phenylalanine. Sequences without an unambiguous match to a single V gene segment were excluded from the earlier analysis of about 600 of the donors. In an earlier analysis of 587 of the donors, a V segment was called functional when productive rearrangements were above 56.7%, and segregating when the standard deviation between donors exceeded 5%. A statistical classification framework was developed to diagnose cytomegalovirus status using the catalog of TCR beta chain sequences. In a later analysis, V and J genes were assigned by comparing TCR nucleotide sequences against IMGT/GENE-DB human TR gene sequences. Using the TCRdist pipeline, a later analysis assigned CDR3 sequences along with most-parsimonious VDJ recombination scenarios. A later analysis defined each TCR beta chain by its CDR3 amino acid sequence plus V-gene family, and excluded reads lacking a unique V-gene family. To address suspected cross-contamination and a sequencing artifact, a later analysis removed around 600 highly shared, low-generation-probability nucleotide sequences. A later analysis calculated a clonal expansion index for each public chain from normalized within-repertoire ranks of inferred template counts. Generation probabilities in a later analysis came from a VDJ recombination model fitted to out-of-frame rearrangements, and those results were checked against IGoR. Hypergeometric tests were used in a later analysis to score TCR-TCR, TCR-HLA and TCR-CMV co-occurrence, with a repertoire-size bias correction applied to the TCR pairs. In a later analysis, false discovery rates were estimated by permuting HLA or CMV assignments 20 times. A later analysis grouped co-occurring TCRs with DBSCAN, adding TCRdist sequence similarity when clustering within HLA-allele-positive subsets. Repertoires with fewer than 30,000 or more than 120,000 public chains were left out of co-occurrence clustering, as were four to six repertoires with anomalous nucleotide sharing. In TCRdb, the immuneACCESS table is reduced to in-frame sequences with V and J assigned. These tables do not hold every clone; where another copy was compared, an unresolved V gene accounts for under half, and the others remain unexplained. V and J calls and clone size are given by that table; D and trimming were obtained from the DNA. The sample includes 130,000 to 150,000 clones, with around three fifths observed a single time. The top ten clonotypes cover over 2.5% of the sample.

As concerns this clone: Its antigen specificity is not known. No clone much larger than this one lies a single base away; base qualities are absent.

General findings and caveats noted by the study authors: In this cohort, only TCR beta chains were sequenced, and detectable features were limited by the absence of alpha or paired-chain data. Cytomegalovirus status was reported to be diagnosed by the classifier with high specificity and sensitivity in both the original and validation cohorts. A few of the identified cytomegalovirus-associated TCR beta chains were confirmed in vitro to be specific for cytomegalovirus antigens. Across donors, most TCR sequences were observed very rarely, whereas some public TCRs were present in many individuals. In a later analysis, TCR association rates were found to vary across HLA loci, with the most associated TCRs seen for DRB1 alleles and the fewest for HLA-C alleles. A cluster of highly shared sequence variants was judged likely to represent a technical artifact of the sequencing pipeline. A later genetic analysis reported fewer N-insertions in productive TCRs among donors in an Asian-associated ancestry cluster than the roughly 620-donor mean. Correlated functional status among segregating V segments might be attributable to linkage disequilibrium, but an unknown experimental factor could not be ruled out. Fewer than 20 rarely observed V segments, including chromosome 9 orphons, were excluded from the earlier analysis of about 500 of the donors because counts were too low. Because some donors lacked HLA typing at each locus, the association tests relied only on the typed subset. Immune exposure information for the cohort was limited to CMV serostatus. At a false discovery rate of 0.05, a later analysis linked approximately 18,000 TCR beta sequences to specific HLA alleles. The presence/absence analyses assumed that sequencing depth was roughly uniform across donors, and that assumption may not be true. A later analysis found that most CMV-associated TCR beta chains appeared HLA-restricted, with HLA associations seemingly driven largely by CMV exposure. Because the 87-base-pair reads could not distinguish some IMGT-functional V segments, including TRBV6-2 and TRBV6-3, those segments were excluded. A further reported finding was that TCR beta sequences accurately predicted the HLA-A and HLA-B alleles for most subjects in the first cohort. The authors suggested that the approach could potentially be extended to other disease states and immunological phenotypes. In the study, about 150 TCR beta chains were listed as associated with cytomegalovirus. Assigning TCR associations to individual alleles was difficult when HLA alleles, especially DR and DQ, strongly co-occurred. An association between a missense DCLRE1C variant and V-gene and J-gene trimming of TCR beta chains was found in a later genetic analysis and replicated in an independent cohort. An earlier analysis of approximately 540 of the donors showed that most TCR beta V segments appeared in productive rearrangements either about 87% or about 30% of the time, which broadly matched IMGT annotations. In a later analysis, HLA-associated TCR beta chains were found to be more clonally expanded and to have lower generation probabilities than equally common non-associated chains. In a later analysis, several top co-occurrence clusters were reported to appear linked to parvovirus B19, influenza, CMV and Epstein-Barr virus.

Specimen: PBMCs. This chain is built from TRBV5-1 and TRBJ1-2, and TRBD1 matches 7 of the central bases. The source of this sequence is a woman in her 30s in good health and CMV-seropositive. The CDR3 here reads CASSLVPGQTDGYTF. The DNA reads as follows: TGCGCCAGCAGCTTGGTCCCGGGACAGACAGATGGCTACACCTTC.